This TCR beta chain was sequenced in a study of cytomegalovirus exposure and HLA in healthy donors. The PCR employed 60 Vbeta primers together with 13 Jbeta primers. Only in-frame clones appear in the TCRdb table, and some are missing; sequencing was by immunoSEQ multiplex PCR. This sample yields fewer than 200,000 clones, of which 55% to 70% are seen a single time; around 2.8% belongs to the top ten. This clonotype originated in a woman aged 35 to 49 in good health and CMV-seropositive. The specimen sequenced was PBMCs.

In nucleotides, the CDR3 is TGTGCCATCAGTGAAACCACAGGGATGAGTGAGCAGTTCTTC. This translates into CAISETTGMSEQFF. The chain recombines TRBV10-3 with TRBJ2-1, with D possibly matching TRBD1 (6 bases). Trimming left V 3 bases short and J 9 bases short, with 15 bases between. The CDR3 totals 14 residues. Germline loops: CDR1 ENHRY, CDR2 SYGVKD.